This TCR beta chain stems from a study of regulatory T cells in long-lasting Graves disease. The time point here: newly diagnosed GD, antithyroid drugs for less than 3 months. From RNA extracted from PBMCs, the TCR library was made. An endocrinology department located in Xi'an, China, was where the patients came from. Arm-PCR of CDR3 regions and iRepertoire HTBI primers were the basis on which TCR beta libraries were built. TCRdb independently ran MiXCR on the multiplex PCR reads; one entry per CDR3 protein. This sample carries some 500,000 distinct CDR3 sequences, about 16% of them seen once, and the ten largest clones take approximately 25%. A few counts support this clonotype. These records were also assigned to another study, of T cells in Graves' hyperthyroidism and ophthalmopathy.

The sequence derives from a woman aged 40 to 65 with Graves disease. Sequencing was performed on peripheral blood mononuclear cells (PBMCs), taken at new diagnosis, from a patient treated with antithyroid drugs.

For the CDR3, the DNA is TGTGCCAGCTTACAGGGGGCTTCCCGCTATGGCTACACCTTC. Protein product: CASLQGASRYGYTF. The chain recombines TRBV6-1 with TRBJ1-2; TRBD1 aligns across 9 bases. This CDR3 region has 14 residues. Germline V gene sequence: CDR1 MNHNS, CDR2 SASEGT. The V gene end was trimmed by 8 bases and the J gene end by 4 bases; junction bases not matched to a gene: 8.